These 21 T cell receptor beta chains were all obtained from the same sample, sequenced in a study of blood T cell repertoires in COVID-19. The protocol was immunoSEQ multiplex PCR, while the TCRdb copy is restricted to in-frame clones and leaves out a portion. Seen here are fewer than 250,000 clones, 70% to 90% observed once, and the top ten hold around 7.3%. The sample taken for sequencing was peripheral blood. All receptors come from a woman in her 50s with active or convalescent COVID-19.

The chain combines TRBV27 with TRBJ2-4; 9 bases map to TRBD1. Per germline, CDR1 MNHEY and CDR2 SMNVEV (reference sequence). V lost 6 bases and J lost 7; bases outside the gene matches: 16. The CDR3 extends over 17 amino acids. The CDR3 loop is CASSQAFTLTGGNIQYF. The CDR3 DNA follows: TGTGCCAGCAGCCAAGCCTTTACACTAACAGGGGGCAACATTCAGTACTTC.

CDR3 in DNA: TGTGCCACCAAGAGCGGGGCCTACGAGCAGTACTTC. Protein: CATKSGAYEQYF. V usage is TRBV21-1 and J usage is TRBJ2-7; whether TRBD2, the table's D call, matches the DNA was not checked. TRBV21-1 is tagged as a pseudogene. The CDR3 is 12 residues long.

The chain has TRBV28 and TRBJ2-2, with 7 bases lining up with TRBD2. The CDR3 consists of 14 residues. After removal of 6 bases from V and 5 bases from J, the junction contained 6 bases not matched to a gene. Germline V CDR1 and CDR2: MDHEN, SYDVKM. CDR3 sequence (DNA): TGTGCCAGCAGAACCGGGACTATGACCGGGGAGCTGTTTTTT. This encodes CASRTGTMTGELFF.

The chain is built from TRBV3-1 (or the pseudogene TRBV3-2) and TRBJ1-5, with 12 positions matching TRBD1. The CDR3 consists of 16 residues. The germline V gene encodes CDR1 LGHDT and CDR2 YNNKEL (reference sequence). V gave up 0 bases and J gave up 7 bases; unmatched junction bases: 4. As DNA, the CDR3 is TGTGCCAGCAGCCAAGATCTTGGGACAGGGGGCCAGCCCCAGCATTTT. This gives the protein CASSQDLGTGGQPQHF.

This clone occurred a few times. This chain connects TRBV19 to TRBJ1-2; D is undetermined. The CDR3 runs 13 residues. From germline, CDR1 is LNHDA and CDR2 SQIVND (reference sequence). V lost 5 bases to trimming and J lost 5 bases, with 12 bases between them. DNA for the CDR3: TGTGCCAGTAGTTCCCTTTCGGGGTATGGCTACACCTTC. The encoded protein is CASSSLSGYGYTF.

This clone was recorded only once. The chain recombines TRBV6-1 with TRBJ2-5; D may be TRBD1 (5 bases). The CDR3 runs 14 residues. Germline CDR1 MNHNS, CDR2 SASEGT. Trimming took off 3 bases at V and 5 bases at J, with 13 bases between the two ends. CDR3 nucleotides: TGTGCCAGCAGTGATAGGAGAAGGGGCGAGACCCAGTACTTC. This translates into CASSDRRRGETQYF.

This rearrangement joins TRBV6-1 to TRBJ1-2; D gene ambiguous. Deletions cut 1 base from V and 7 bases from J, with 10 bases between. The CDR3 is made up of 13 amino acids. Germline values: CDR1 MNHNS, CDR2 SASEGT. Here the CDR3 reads CASSEVADFGYTF. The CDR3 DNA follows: TGTGCCAGCAGTGAAGTGGCAGATTTTGGCTACACCTTC.

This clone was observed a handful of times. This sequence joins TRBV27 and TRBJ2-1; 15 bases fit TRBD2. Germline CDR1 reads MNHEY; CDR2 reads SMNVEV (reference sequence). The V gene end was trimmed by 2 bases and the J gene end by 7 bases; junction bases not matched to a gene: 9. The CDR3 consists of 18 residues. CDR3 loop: CASSLPWTSGRGRNEQFF. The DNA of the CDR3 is TGTGCCAGCAGTTTACCCTGGACTAGCGGGAGGGGTCGGAATGAGCAGTTCTTC.

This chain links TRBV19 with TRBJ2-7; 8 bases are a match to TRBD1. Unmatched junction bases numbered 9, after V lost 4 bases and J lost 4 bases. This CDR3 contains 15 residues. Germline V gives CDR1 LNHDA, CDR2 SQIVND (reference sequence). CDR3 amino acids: CASSSIGTGKYEQYF. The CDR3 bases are TGTGCCAGTAGTAGCATCGGGACAGGCAAGTACGAGCAGTACTTC.

The CDR3 DNA sequence: TGTGCTAGTGGTTGGAACACCGGGACTAGAAACACAGATACGCAGTATTTT. Protein sequence: CASGWNTGTRNTDTQYF. V and J are TRBV12-5 and TRBJ2-3; 8 nucleotides align to TRBD2. Trimming took 4 bases from V and 2 from J; bases not matched to a gene: 11. The CDR3 extends over 17 amino acids. CDR1 and CDR2 (germline): LGHNT, FRNRAP.

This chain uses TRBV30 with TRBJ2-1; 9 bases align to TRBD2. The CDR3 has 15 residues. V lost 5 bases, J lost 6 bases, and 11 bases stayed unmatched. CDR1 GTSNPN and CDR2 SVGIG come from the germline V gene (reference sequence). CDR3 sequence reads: CAWGSRWTSVNEQFF. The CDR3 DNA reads TGTGCCTGGGGGTCTCGTTGGACTAGCGTCAATGAGCAGTTCTTC.

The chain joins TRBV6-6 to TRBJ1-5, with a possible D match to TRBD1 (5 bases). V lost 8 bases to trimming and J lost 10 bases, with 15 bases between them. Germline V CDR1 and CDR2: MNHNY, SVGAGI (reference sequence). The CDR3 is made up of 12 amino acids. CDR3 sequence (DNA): TGTGCCAGCGGAGGGGCGAGGTTACCCCAGCATTTT. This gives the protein CASGGARLPQHF.

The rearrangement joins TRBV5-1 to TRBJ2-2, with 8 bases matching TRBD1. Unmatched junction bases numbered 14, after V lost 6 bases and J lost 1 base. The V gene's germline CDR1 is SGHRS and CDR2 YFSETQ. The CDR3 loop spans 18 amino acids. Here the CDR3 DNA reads TGCGCCAGCACCCGAGAACCCCGACAGGGGCTGAACACCGGGGAGCTGTTTTTT. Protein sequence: CASTREPRQGLNTGELFF.

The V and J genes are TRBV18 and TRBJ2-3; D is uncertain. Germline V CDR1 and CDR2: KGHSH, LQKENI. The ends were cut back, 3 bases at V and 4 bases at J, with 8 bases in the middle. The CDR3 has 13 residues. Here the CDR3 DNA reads TGTGCCAGCTCACCGGCCTCTTCAGATACGCAGTATTTT. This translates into CASSPASSDTQYF.

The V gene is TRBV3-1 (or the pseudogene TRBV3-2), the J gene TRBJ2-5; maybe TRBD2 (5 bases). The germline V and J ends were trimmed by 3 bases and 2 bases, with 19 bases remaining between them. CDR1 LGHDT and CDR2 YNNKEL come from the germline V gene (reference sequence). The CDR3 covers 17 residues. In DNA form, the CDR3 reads TGTGCCAGCAGCCACTCCTCGGTATTGAGGGAACAAGAGACCCAGTACTTC. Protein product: CASSHSSVLREQETQYF.

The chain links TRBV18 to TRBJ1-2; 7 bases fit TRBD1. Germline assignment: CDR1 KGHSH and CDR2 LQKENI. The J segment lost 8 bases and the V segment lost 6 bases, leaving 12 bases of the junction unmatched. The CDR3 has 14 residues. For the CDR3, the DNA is TGTGCCAGCTCGCCGGGACAGCCCCTTGGCGGCTACACCTTC. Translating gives CASSPGQPLGGYTF.

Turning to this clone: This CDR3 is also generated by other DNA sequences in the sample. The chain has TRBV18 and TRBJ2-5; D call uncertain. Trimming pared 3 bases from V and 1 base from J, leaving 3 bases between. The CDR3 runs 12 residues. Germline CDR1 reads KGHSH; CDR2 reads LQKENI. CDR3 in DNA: TGTGCCAGCTCACCCAGCCAAGAGACCCAGTACTTC. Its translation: CASSPSQETQYF.

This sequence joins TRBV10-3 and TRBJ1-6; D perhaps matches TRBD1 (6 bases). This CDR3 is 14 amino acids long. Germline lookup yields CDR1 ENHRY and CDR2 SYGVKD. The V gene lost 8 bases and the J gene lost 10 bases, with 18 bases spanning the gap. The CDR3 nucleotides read TGTGCCATCCGGGCAACCAGGGGAGCATCACCCCTCCACTTT. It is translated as CAIRATRGASPLHF.

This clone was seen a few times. CDR3 loop: CASSPNRGHGGYTF. The CDR3 region has the DNA TGTGCCAGTAGTCCGAATAGGGGCCACGGGGGCTACACCTTC. The chain employs TRBV19 and TRBJ1-2; a weak D match, TRBD1 (5 bases). The CDR3 loop spans 14 amino acids. Germline V gene data show CDR1 as LNHDA and CDR2 as SQIVND (reference sequence). Trimming removed 5 bases from V and 8 bases from J, with 18 bases in between.

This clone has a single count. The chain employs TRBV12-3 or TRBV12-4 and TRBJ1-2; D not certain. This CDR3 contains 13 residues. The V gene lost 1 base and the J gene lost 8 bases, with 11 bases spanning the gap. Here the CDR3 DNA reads TGTGCCAGCAGTTTAGTGGTGGAGGGAGGCTACACCTTC. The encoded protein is CASSLVVEGGYTF.

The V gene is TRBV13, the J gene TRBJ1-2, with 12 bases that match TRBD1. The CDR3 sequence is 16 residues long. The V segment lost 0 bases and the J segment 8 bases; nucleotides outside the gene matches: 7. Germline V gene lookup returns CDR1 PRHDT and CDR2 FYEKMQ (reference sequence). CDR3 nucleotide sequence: TGTGCCAGCAGCTTAGGAGGGACAGGGGGCCCGAGAGGCTACACCTTC. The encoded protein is CASSLGGTGGPRGYTF.